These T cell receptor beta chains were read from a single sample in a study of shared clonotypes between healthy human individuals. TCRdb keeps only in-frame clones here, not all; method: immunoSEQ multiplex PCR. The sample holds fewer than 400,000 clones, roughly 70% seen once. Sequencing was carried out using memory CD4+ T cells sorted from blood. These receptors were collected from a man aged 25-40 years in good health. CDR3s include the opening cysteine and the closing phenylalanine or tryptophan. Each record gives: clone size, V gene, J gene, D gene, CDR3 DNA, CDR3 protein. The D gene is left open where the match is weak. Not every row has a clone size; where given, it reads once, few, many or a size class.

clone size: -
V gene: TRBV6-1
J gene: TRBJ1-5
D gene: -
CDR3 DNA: TGTGCCAGCAGTGAGACTTCTCGAGTGAAGCCCCAGCATTTT
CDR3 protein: CASSETSRVKPQHF

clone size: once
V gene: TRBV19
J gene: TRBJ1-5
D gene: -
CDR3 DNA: TGTGCCAGTAGTTCCATTCCAGGTCCCCAGCATTTT
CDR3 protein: CASSSIPGPQHF

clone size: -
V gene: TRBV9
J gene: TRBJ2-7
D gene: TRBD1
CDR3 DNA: TGTGCCAGCACCCGGGACAGGGCCGGGGAGCAGTACTTC
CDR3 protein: CASTRDRAGEQYF

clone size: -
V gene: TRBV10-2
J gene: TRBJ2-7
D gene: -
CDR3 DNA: TGCGCCAGCAGTGAGTCGATGGCCTCCTGGGGCTACGAGCAGTACTTC
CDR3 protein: CASSESMASWGYEQYF

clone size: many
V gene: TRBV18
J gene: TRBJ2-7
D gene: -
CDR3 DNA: TGTGCCAGCTCACCACGGCCAGGTTCATCCTACGAGCAGTACTTC
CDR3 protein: CASSPRPGSSYEQYF

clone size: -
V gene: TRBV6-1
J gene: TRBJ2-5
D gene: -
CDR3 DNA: TGTGCCAGCAGTGAAGGTCCCGGCCCCCAAGAGACCCAGTACTTC
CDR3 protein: CASSEGPGPQETQYF

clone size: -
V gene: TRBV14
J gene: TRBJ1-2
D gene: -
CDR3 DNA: TGTGCCAGCAGCCAAGACTATGTGGGGGGCCTTGGCTACACCTTC
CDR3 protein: CASSQDYVGGLGYTF

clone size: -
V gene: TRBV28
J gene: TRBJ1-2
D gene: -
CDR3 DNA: TGTGCCAGCAGTTTATTTAGGCCCCACGAATACACCTTC
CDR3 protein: CASSLFRPHEYTF

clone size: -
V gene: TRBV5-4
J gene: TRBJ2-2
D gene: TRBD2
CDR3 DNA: TGTGCCAGCAGCTTGGGTGCTAGCGGGAGTACCGGGGAGCTGTTTTTT
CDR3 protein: CASSLGASGSTGELFF

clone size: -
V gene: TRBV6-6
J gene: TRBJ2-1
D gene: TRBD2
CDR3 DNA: TGTGCCAGCAGTTACCCACTAAGCGGGAGCTACAATGAGCAGTTCTTC
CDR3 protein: CASSYPLSGSYNEQFF

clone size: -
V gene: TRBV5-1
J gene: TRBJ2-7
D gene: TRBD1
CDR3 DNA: TGCGCCACGAGAACAGGGGGCGGCACCTACGAGCAGTACTTC
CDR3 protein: CATRTGGGTYEQYF

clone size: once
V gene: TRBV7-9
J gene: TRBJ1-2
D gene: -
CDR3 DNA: TGTGCCAGCAGCTTCAGCGGAGAAGCTAACTATGGCTACACCTTC
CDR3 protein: CASSFSGEANYGYTF

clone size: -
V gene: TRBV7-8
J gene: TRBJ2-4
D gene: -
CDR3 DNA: TGTGCCAGCAGCGCTTCAGGGGCCAAAAACATTCAGTACTTC
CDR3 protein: CASSASGAKNIQYF

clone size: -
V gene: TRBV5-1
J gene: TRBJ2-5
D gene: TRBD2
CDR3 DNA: TGCGCCAGCAGTGCCGGCGGGAGAAGCGGGGAGACCCAGTACTTC
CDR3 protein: CASSAGGRSGETQYF

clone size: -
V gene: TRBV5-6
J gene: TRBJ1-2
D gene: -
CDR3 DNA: TGTGCCAGCAGCTTGTTATTCATTGGGGACCCCTCTAACTATGGCTACACCTTC
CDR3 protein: CASSLLFIGDPSNYGYTF

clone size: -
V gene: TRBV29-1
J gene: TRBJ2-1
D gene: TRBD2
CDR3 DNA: TGCAGCGTTGACAAGGGACTAGCAGGCTATGAGCAGTTCTTC
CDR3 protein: CSVDKGLAGYEQFF

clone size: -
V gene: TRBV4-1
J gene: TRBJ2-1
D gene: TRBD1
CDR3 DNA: TGCGCCAGCAAAAGACAGGGTACTACCTATGAGCAGTTCTTC
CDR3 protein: CASKRQGTTYEQFF

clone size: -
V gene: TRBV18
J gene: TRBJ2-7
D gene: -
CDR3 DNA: TGTGCCAGCTCACTCCCGGGCGAGCAGTACTTC
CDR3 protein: CASSLPGEQYF

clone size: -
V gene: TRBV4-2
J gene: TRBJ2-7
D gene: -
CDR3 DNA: TGTGCCAGCAGCCCCCGCGATGGGGGGACCTACGAGCAGTACTTC
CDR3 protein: CASSPRDGGTYEQYF

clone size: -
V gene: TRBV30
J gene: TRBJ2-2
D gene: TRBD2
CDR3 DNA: TGTGCCTGGAGTCCCGAGCGGGAGGGAGCCGGGGAGCTGTTTTTT
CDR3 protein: CAWSPEREGAGELFF

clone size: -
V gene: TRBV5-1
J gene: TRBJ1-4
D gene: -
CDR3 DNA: TGCGCCAGCGGTTCCGGAATCAGGGTGTCGGATGAAAAACTGTTTTTT
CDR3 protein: CASGSGIRVSDEKLFF

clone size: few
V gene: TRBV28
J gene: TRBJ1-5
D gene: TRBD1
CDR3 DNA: TGTGCCAGCGGGTTACAGGGGTCTAGGGCCCAGCATTTT
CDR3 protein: CASGLQGSRAQHF

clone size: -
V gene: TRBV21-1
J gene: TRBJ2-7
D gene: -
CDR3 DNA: TGTGCCAGCAGCAAAGGAGTCAGGGTAGACACCTACGAGCAGTACTTC
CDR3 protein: CASSKGVRVDTYEQYF

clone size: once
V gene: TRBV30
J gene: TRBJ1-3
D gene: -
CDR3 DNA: TGTGCCTGGAGTGTACCCGGGTTTTCTGGAAACACCATATATTTT
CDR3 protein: CAWSVPGFSGNTIYF

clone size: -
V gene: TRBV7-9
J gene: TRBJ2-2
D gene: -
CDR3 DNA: TGTGCCAGCAGCTTAGCGGTCGACTGGGAGAGCGCCGGGGAGCTGTTTTTT
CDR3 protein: CASSLAVDWESAGELFF

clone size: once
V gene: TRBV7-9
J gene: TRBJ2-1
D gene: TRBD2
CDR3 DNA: TGTGCCAGCAGCTCGACTAGCGGGAGCCACAATGAGCAGTTCTTC
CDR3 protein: CASSSTSGSHNEQFF

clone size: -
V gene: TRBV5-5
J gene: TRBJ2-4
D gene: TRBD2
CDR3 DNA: TGTGCCAGCAGCTTGGAGGCTAGCGGTTTGTACATTCAGTACTTC
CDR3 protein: CASSLEASGLYIQYF

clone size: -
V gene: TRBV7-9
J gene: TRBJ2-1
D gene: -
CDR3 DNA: TGTGCCAGCAGCTTAGTCGGCGGGGACTACAATGAGCAGTTCTTC
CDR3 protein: CASSLVGGDYNEQFF

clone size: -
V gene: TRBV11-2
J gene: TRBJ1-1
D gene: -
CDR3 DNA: TGTGCCAGTGCCCGAGTTGGGGGGTTACTGGACACTGAAGCTTTCTTT
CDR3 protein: CASARVGGLLDTEAFF

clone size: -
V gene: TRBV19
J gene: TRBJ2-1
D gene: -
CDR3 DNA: TGTGCTAGTAGTACCCCAGCGGGCCGCTCCTACAATGAGCAGTTCTTC
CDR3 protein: CASSTPAGRSYNEQFF

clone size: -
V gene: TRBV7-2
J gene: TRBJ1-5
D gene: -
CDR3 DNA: TGTGCCAGCAGCTTAATGACGGATCAGCCCCAGCATTTT
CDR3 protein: CASSLMTDQPQHF

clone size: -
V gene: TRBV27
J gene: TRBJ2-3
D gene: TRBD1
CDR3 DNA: TGTGCCAGCAGTTTCAACGACAGGGTCACAGATACGCAGTATTTT
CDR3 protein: CASSFNDRVTDTQYF

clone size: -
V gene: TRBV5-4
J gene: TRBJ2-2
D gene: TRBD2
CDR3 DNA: TGTGCCAGCAGCTTGGGGGTCAGAGCGGGAGGGACCGGGGAGCTGTTTTTT
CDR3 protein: CASSLGVRAGGTGELFF

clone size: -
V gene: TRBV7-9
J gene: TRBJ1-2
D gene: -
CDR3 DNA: TGTGCCAGCGGCCCCCGACAGTCACGAGGCCATCGCTACACCTTC
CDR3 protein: CASGPRQSRGHRYTF

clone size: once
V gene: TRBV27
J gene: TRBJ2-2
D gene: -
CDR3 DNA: TGTGCCAGCTCCTCCGGGACTCTAAGACCCGGGGAGCTGTTTTTT
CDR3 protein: CASSSGTLRPGELFF

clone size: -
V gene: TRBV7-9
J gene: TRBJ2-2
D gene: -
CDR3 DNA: TGTGCCAGCAGCTTTGGGAACAAGGGGCGTAGGACCGGGGAGCTGTTTTTT
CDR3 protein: CASSFGNKGRRTGELFF